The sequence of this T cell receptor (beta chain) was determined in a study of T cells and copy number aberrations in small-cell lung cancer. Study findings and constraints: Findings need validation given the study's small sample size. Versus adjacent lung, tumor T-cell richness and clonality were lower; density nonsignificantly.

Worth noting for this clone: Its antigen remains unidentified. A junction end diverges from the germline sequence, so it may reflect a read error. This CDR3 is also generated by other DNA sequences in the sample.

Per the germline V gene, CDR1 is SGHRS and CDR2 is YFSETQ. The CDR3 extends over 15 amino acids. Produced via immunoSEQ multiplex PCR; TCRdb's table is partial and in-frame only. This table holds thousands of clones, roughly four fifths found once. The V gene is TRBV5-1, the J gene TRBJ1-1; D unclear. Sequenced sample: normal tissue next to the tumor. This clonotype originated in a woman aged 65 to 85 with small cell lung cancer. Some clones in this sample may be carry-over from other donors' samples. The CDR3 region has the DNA TGCGCCAGCAGTTTGGAAATAAGTATAGAAGCTGAAGCTTTCTTT. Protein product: CASSLEISIEAEAFF.